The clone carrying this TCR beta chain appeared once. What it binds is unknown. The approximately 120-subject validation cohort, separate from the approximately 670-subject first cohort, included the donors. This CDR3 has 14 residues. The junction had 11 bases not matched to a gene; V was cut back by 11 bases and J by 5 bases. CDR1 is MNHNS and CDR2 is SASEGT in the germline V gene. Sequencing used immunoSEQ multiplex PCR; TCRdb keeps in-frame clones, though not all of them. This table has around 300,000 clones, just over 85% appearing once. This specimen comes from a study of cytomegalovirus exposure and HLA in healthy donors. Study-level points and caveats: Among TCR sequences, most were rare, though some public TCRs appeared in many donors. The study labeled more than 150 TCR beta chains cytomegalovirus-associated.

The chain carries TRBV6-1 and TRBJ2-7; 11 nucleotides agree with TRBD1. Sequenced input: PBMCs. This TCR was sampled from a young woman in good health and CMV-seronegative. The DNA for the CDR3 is TGTGCCGGAAACCGGGACAGGGGGTTCAACGAGCAGTACTTC. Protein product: CAGNRDRGFNEQYF.